This passage covers 10 T cell receptor beta chains from one sample sequenced in a study of T-cell memory formation after mild COVID-19. TCRdb independently ran MiXCR on the 5' RACE reads; one entry per CDR3 protein. This table has about 430,000 distinct CDR3 sequences, about 20% appearing once. The sequenced sample consisted of PBMCs or a T cell subset sorted from them (not recorded which). These TCRs come from a young man who had mild COVID-19 (a few samples of this study predate the infection). Cell type and time point are not known.

In its sample, this clonotype was seen many times. The chain uses TRBV5-1 and TRBJ2-7, with unresolved D. The germline V gene has CDR1 SGHRS and CDR2 YFSETQ. The CDR3 loop spans 14 amino acids. V lost 2 bases and J 3 bases, leaving 12 bases between the germline ends. The DNA for the CDR3 is TGCGCCAGCAGCTTAATGACCGGCGACTACGAGCAGTACGTC. Its protein product is CASSLMTGDYEQYV.

A few counts support this clonotype. The rearrangement links TRBV20-1 to TRBJ2-7; 7 bases align to TRBD1. The CDR3 runs to 15 residues. The trim removed 2 bases at V and 3 bases at J, leaving 10 bases unmatched. Germline lookup yields CDR1 DFQATT and CDR2 SNEGSKA (reference sequence). The CDR3 coding sequence is TGCAGTGCTAGAATCCCGGACAGGCCAAGCTACGAGCAGTACTTC. Residues: CSARIPDRPSYEQYF.

Many counts were recorded for this clonotype. In DNA, the CDR3 is TGCGCCAGCAGCTTGGGTATTTTATGGGCGCACAATGAGCAGTTCTTC. As protein: CASSLGILWAHNEQFF. The gene calls are TRBV5-1 and TRBJ2-1, with D unclear. The CDR3 covers 16 residues. The germline CDR1 and CDR2 sequences are SGHRS and YFSETQ. Trimming pared 0 bases from V and 5 bases from J, leaving 15 bases between.

J is TRBJ2-5 and V is TRBV24-1, with D perhaps matching TRBD2 (5 bases). The CDR3 is 13 residues long. The V and J ends lost 6 bases and 5 bases respectively, with 12 bases between them. Germline V CDR1 and CDR2: KGHDR, SFDVKD. CDR3 sequence reads: CATSPLAGETQYF. CDR3 in DNA: TGTGCCACCAGTCCCCTAGCTGGGGAGACCCAGTACTTC.

This clonotype occurred a few times. V usage is TRBV10-3 and J usage is TRBJ2-1; D possibly corresponds to TRBD2 (5 bases). This CDR3 is built from 14 residues. Germline V gene lookup returns CDR1 ENHRY and CDR2 SYGVKD. V lost 8 bases to trimming and J lost 6 bases, with 17 bases between them. The CDR3 DNA reads as TGTGCCATCGCCCCCGGGGTCGGCACCAATGAGCAGTTCTTC. Amino acids: CAIAPGVGTNEQFF.

This clonotype showed up just a few times. This chain uses TRBV20-1 with TRBJ2-1; D call uncertain. Per germline, CDR1 DFQATT and CDR2 SNEGSKA (reference sequence). This CDR3 spans 14 amino acids. Deletions cut 3 bases from V and 0 bases from J, with 9 bases between. This CDR3 reads CSASPSSSYNEQFF. The DNA for the CDR3 is TGCAGTGCTAGTCCGAGCAGCTCCTACAATGAGCAGTTCTTC.

The rearrangement joins TRBV6-2 or TRBV6-3 to TRBJ2-1; 10 bases are shared with TRBD2. Germline V lookup: CDR1 MNHEY, CDR2 SVGEGT. The CDR3 contains 15 residues. V shed 6 bases, J shed 3 bases, and the junction held 5 bases outside the gene matches. The CDR3 nucleotides read TGTGCCAGCAGAGATAGCGGGGGGAACTACAATGAGCAGTTCTTC. It specifies CASRDSGGNYNEQFF.

The V gene is TRBV7-8, the J gene TRBJ2-7, with no clear D. The CDR3 consists of 12 residues. Trimming left V 6 bases short and J 3 bases short, with 9 bases between. Per germline, CDR1 SGHVS and CDR2 FQNEAQ. This CDR3 reads CASRSMGYEQYF. CDR3 DNA sequence: TGTGCCAGCAGGTCAATGGGCTACGAGCAGTACTTC.

This clonotype occurred a few times. The chain links TRBV6-2 or TRBV6-3 to TRBJ1-5, with 8 bases matching TRBD1. V was clipped by 5 bases and J by 5 bases; unmatched bases: 8. This CDR3 spans 15 amino acids. Germline CDR1 MNHEY, CDR2 SVGEGT. The CDR3 DNA follows: TGTGCCAGCAGTAAAAGGACAGGGCAATATCAGCCCCAGCATTTT. Translation gives CASSKRTGQYQPQHF.

This clonotype was seen a few times. The J gene is TRBJ2-3, the V gene TRBV5-1; tentatively, D is TRBD1 (5 bases). The V gene lost 0 bases and the J gene lost 4 bases, with 9 bases spanning the gap. The CDR3 loop spans 14 amino acids. Germline assignment: CDR1 SGHRS and CDR2 YFSETQ. The CDR3 region is CASSLAAGSDTQYF. CDR3 nucleotides: TGCGCCAGCAGCTTGGCCGCAGGGTCAGATACGCAGTATTTT.